This T cell receptor beta chain was recovered during a study of T-cell reconstitution after alpha-beta-depleted transplantation in children. Findings and caveats of the study: Several hundred graft clones that had expanded were reportedly the source of alpha-beta T cells about two months after transplant. A year had passed since transplant, and T-cell counts and diversity by then came mostly from newly produced T cells. After transplant, high TCRbeta diversity at day 60 in some patients arose from surviving recipient T cells and thymic progenitors.

This clonotype was picked up many times. Its antigen is as yet unknown. The CDR3 is 24 residues long. This sample's TCRbeta library carried unique molecular identifier barcodes. One entry per CDR3 protein, called by TCRdb with MiXCR from the PCR reads. The sample yields 280,000 or so distinct CDR3 sequences, 11% seen once. The source was peripheral blood, collected 180 days after TCRalphabeta/CD19-depleted stem cell transplant. This sequence joins TRBV21-1 and TRBJ2-7; the table names TRBD1, a call not compared with the DNA. TRBV21-1 is tagged as a pseudogene. The TCR originated in a male patient between 2 and 15 years old who had a stem cell transplant for chronic granulomatous disease, so the T cells may come from the graft donor. This chain's CDR3 is CASSKAPVITGTGVSGSGSYEQYF. The CDR3 DNA is TGTGCCAGCAGCAAAGCGCCCGTTATAACCGGGACAGGAGTTAGCGGGAGTGGTTCCTACGAGCAGTACTTC.